One and the same sample provided the 32 T cell receptor beta chains below, sequenced in a study of blood T cell repertoires in COVID-19. The repertoire was sequenced with immunoSEQ multiplex PCR; TCRdb's copy has only in-frame clones and lacks some. The table includes 250,000 to 300,000 clones, over 75% detected once. The sequencing input was peripheral blood. These receptors all stem from a woman in her 70s with acute or convalescent COVID-19.

This chain joins TRBV16 and TRBJ1-2, with D unclear. Per the germline V gene, CDR1 is KGHSY and CDR2 is FQNENV. The V end lost 2 bases, the J end lost 6 bases, and 10 bases lay between the germline ends. CDR3 length: 13 amino acids. The CDR3 protein is CASSQRTRDGYTF. CDR3 bases: TGTGCCAGCAGCCAACGGACGAGGGATGGCTACACCTTC.

The CDR3 nucleotides are TGTGCCTGGAGTGCTAGGCTCATAGGACAGAAATTTCAGCCCCAGCATTTT. Translated: CAWSARLIGQKFQPQHF. The gene calls are TRBV30 and TRBJ1-5; D may be TRBD1 (6 bases). The germline V gene has CDR1 GTSNPN and CDR2 SVGIG (reference sequence). This CDR3 spans 17 amino acids. V was cut by 1 base and J by 6 bases, with 22 bases left in between.

The chain recombines TRBV2 with TRBJ2-2, with TRBD1 matching 11 bases. The CDR3 extends over 16 amino acids. Looked up from germline, CDR1 is SNHLY and CDR2 is FYNNEI. V was pared by 6 bases and J by 6 bases, with 9 bases of the junction left unmatched. The chain's CDR3 is CASSPDRGRSAGELFF. The CDR3 DNA sequence: TGTGCCAGCAGCCCGGACAGGGGGCGATCAGCCGGGGAGCTGTTTTTT.

This chain connects TRBV2 to TRBJ2-2, with TRBD2 matching 7 bases. The V gene end was trimmed by 10 bases and the J gene end by 4 bases; junction bases not matched to a gene: 9. CDR1 is SNHLY, CDR2 FYNNEI, per germline. This CDR3 has 14 amino acids. The CDR3 here is CATGRQESTGELFF. Here the CDR3 DNA reads TGTGCCACCGGGAGGCAGGAGTCCACCGGGGAGCTGTTTTTT.

This rearrangement joins TRBV6-8 to TRBJ1-2; tentative D call: TRBD1 (6 bases). The CDR3 length is 19 residues. The V gene lost 0 bases and the J gene lost 0 bases, with 20 bases spanning the gap. Germline loops: CDR1 MNHGY, CDR2 SAAAGT. CDR3 coding DNA: TGTGCCAGCAGTTACTCGGCAGGGGACAAACCTGAAGCTAACTATGGCTACACCTTC. As protein: CASSYSAGDKPEANYGYTF.

The genes are TRBV7-9 and TRBJ1-2; D is ambiguous. The CDR3 totals 15 residues. V was clipped by 5 bases and J by 1 base, with 14 bases between them. Germline assignment: CDR1 SEHNR and CDR2 FQNEAQ (reference sequence). The CDR3: CASSGGSRINYGYTF. CDR3 nucleotide sequence: TGTGCCAGCAGCGGAGGGTCCCGTATTAACTATGGCTACACCTTC.

This chain uses TRBV5-1 with TRBJ1-2; 8 positions agree with TRBD1. From germline, CDR1 is SGHRS and CDR2 YFSETQ. The CDR3 runs to 17 residues. Unmatched junction bases numbered 18, after V lost 4 bases and J lost 7 bases. CDR3 amino acids: CASSETGHQGAAGGYTF. The DNA of the CDR3 is TGCGCCAGCAGCGAGACCGGTCACCAGGGGGCGGCCGGTGGCTACACCTTC.

The chain couples TRBV9 to TRBJ2-5; D may be TRBD1 (6 bases). Germline CDR1 SGDLS, CDR2 YYNGEE. CDR3 size: 16 residues. Trimming pared 4 bases from V and 2 bases from J, leaving 18 bases between. In DNA, the CDR3 is TGTGCCAGCAGCCCAGGGGTCGGCAGGGGTCAAGAGACCCAGTACTTC. Translation: CASSPGVGRGQETQYF.

The rearrangement uses TRBV19 and TRBJ1-4; possibly TRBD1 for D (5 bases). V lost 8 bases and J lost 7, with 14 bases in between. The CDR3 sequence is 13 residues long. The germline V gene has CDR1 LNHDA and CDR2 SQIVND (reference sequence). CDR3 nucleotides: TGTGCCAGTGCGAACAGGCACACTGAAAAACTGTTTTTT. Protein product: CASANRHTEKLFF.

The V call is TRBV30, the J call TRBJ1-4, with a possible D match to TRBD1 (5 bases). The CDR3 is 14 residues long. CDR1 and CDR2 (germline): GTSNPN, SVGIG (reference sequence). CDR3: CARSGGTYGEKLFF. The CDR3 bases are TGTGCTCGGTCTGGGGGGACGTATGGTGAAAAACTGTTTTTT.

The CDR3 here is CSVVQVREQYF. As DNA, the CDR3 is TGCAGCGTTGTTCAGGTCCGCGAGCAGTACTTC. This rearrangement joins TRBV29-1 to TRBJ2-7; D not resolved. Germline loops: CDR1 SQVTM, CDR2 ANQGSEA. CDR3 length: 11 amino acids. The germline V and J ends were trimmed by 4 bases and 6 bases, with 10 bases remaining between them.

The V gene is TRBV18, the J gene TRBJ2-2; 9 bases line up with TRBD2. Germline V CDR1 and CDR2: KGHSH, LQKENI. The V segment lost 3 bases and the J segment 3 bases; nucleotides outside the gene matches: 2. This CDR3 spans 15 amino acids. The CDR3 bases are TGTGCCAGCTCACCCCAGCGGGGGGACACCGGGGAGCTGTTTTTT. Its translation is CASSPQRGDTGELFF.

The rearrangement links TRBV19 to TRBJ1-4; no reliable D call. Germline CDR1 reads LNHDA; CDR2 reads SQIVND (reference sequence). This CDR3 comprises 15 residues. Deletions cut 5 bases from V and 0 bases from J, with 10 bases between. CDR3 residues: CASSPLRATNEKLFF. The DNA of the CDR3 is TGTGCCAGTAGTCCCCTGCGCGCAACTAATGAAAAACTGTTTTTT.

This clone was detected once. This chain links TRBV24-1 with TRBJ2-3; possible D gene TRBD1, 6 bases. The CDR3 is 16 amino acids. V lost 3 bases and J lost 0, with 12 bases in between. CDR1 and CDR2 (germline): KGHDR, SFDVKD. The CDR3 spells CATSDMKDRSTDTQYF. CDR3 DNA: TGTGCCACCAGTGATATGAAGGACAGAAGCACAGATACGCAGTATTTT.

The V call is TRBV6-2 or TRBV6-3, the J call TRBJ2-2, with TRBD2 identical over 7 bases. Per germline, CDR1 MNHEY and CDR2 SVGEGT. The J segment lost 0 bases and the V segment lost 5 bases, leaving 3 bases of the junction unmatched. The CDR3 runs to 15 residues. The CDR3 DNA is TGTGCCAGCAGTGGAGCGGGGTCGAACACCGGGGAGCTGTTTTTT. Translated: CASSGAGSNTGELFF.

This chain links TRBV7-9 with TRBJ2-1, with 10 nucleotides matching TRBD1. Losses at the gene ends were 0 bases for V and 8 bases for J; bases not matched to a gene: 4. This CDR3 has 15 amino acids. Germline CDR1 and CDR2: SEHNR and FQNEAQ (reference sequence). The CDR3 bases are TGTGCCAGCAGCTTAGCCTCCGGGACAGGGGATGAGCAGTTCTTC. Encoded protein: CASSLASGTGDEQFF.

This clone showed up just a few times. The V and J genes are TRBV2 and TRBJ1-5, with a tentative D call TRBD1 (5 bases). Germline CDR1 reads SNHLY; CDR2 reads FYNNEI. The CDR3 has 13 residues. V was shortened by 6 bases and J by 2 bases, with 8 bases between the two germline ends. As DNA, the CDR3 is TGTGCCAGCAGGACAGAAGGCAATCAGCCCCAGCATTTT. This encodes CASRTEGNQPQHF.

The chain couples TRBV5-6 to TRBJ2-7; D call uncertain. The CDR3 is made up of 12 amino acids. V dropped 4 bases and J dropped 4 bases, with 9 bases sitting between them. CDR1 SGHDT and CDR2 YYEEEE come from the germline V gene. CDR3 amino acids: CASSLRLYEQYF. The CDR3 region has the DNA TGTGCCAGCAGCCTGCGACTTTACGAGCAGTACTTC.

The V and J genes are TRBV6-6 and TRBJ1-5; 10 nucleotides match TRBD1. The germline CDR1 and CDR2 sequences are MNHNY and SVGAGI (reference sequence). Trimming removed 6 bases from V and 4 bases from J; junction bases left unmatched: 9. The CDR3 is 16 amino acids. CDR3 sequence reads: CASSTRQGAFNQPQHF. The CDR3 nucleotides are TGTGCCAGCAGCACCAGACAGGGGGCTTTTAATCAGCCCCAGCATTTT.

The chain links TRBV4-1 to TRBJ1-1; D not certain. The CDR3 length is 11 residues. V lost 1 base, J lost 11 bases, and 8 bases lay in between. Looked up from germline, CDR1 is MGHRA and CDR2 is YSYEKL. The CDR3 here is CASSQGTGAFF. The CDR3 nucleotides read TGCGCCAGCAGCCAAGGGACTGGGGCTTTCTTT.

The genes are TRBV4-1 and TRBJ2-7; the D is unclear. V was shortened by 0 bases and J by 1 base, with 4 bases between the two germline ends. Germline CDR1 MGHRA, CDR2 YSYEKL. This CDR3 region has 13 residues. The CDR3: CASSQDQSYEQYF. The CDR3 DNA reads as TGCGCCAGCAGCCAAGATCAGTCCTACGAGCAGTACTTC.

The rearrangement joins TRBV2 to TRBJ1-1; 8 nucleotides match TRBD1. Trimming removed 4 bases from V and 1 base from J; junction bases left unmatched: 2. Germline CDR1 is SNHLY and CDR2 is FYNNEI. CDR3 size: 14 residues. The CDR3 sequence: CASSGDRRNTEAFF. In DNA form, the CDR3 reads TGTGCCAGCAGTGGGGACAGGAGGAACACTGAAGCTTTCTTT.

The chain is built from TRBV3-1 (or the pseudogene TRBV3-2) and TRBJ1-6; 7 bases line up with TRBD1. This CDR3 has 17 residues. Trimming removed 4 bases from V and 10 bases from J; junction bases left unmatched: 16. Germline-derived CDR1 and CDR2 are LGHDT and YNNKEL (reference sequence). This CDR3 reads CASSPRGDRPPGSPLHF. DNA of the CDR3: TGTGCCAGCAGCCCACGAGGGGACAGACCTCCAGGGTCACCCCTCCACTTT.

J is TRBJ1-1 and V is TRBV12-2; the table gives TRBD1 as D, unverified against the DNA. TRBV12-2 is noted as a pseudogene. The CDR3 has 18 amino acids. The CDR3 reads CASRSSWGQGRFFTEAFF. CDR3 nucleotide sequence: TGTGCAAGTCGCTCCTCCTGGGGACAGGGTCGTTTTTTCACTGAAGCTTTCTTT.

J is TRBJ2-2 and V is TRBV18; D call uncertain. The germline V gene has CDR1 KGHSH and CDR2 LQKENI. Trimming took 1 base from V and 2 from J, leaving 11 bases between them. CDR3 length: 16 amino acids. CDR3 loop: CASSPLQSTNTGELFF. The CDR3 bases are TGTGCCAGCTCACCACTTCAGTCCACAAACACCGGGGAGCTGTTTTTT.

This chain joins TRBV4-1 and TRBJ1-6; possibly TRBD1 for D (5 bases). Between the trimmed V and J ends, which lost 6 bases and 0 bases, there was a span of 6 bases. The CDR3 totals 14 residues. Germline CDR1 MGHRA, CDR2 YSYEKL. CDR3 in DNA: TGCGCCAGCAGAGGGGACTCCTATAATTCACCCCTCCACTTT. Translation gives CASRGDSYNSPLHF.

This clone has more than one count but fewer than ten. This sequence joins TRBV5-1 and TRBJ2-1; TRBD1 aligns across 8 bases. This CDR3 has 14 residues. Germline loops: CDR1 SGHRS, CDR2 YFSETQ. The ends lost 3 bases at V and 7 bases at J; junction bases unmatched: 6. This chain's CDR3 is CASSSRTGRNEQFF. In DNA, the CDR3 is TGCGCCAGCAGCTCCCGGACAGGGAGGAATGAGCAGTTCTTC.

About this clone itself: A much larger clone differs by one base, so this may be a read error. This chain links TRBV19 with TRBJ2-3; TRBD1 matches 7 bases. The length of the CDR3 is 14 residues. CDR1 LNHDA and CDR2 SQIVND come from the germline V gene (reference sequence). The V and J ends lost 3 bases and 3 bases, in that order; junction bases with no gene match: 3. The CDR3 sequence is CASSINRGTDTQYF. The CDR3 bases are TGTGCCAGTAGTATCAACAGGGGAACAGATACGCAGTATTTT.

For this clone: Because it lacks the conserved phenylalanine or tryptophan at the end, this CDR3 is likely a read error. No DNA is shown, since the ends of the CDR3 on it are uncertain; the CDR3 is the one TCRdb lists. The rearrangement links TRBV12-3 or TRBV12-4 to TRBJ1-1. The CDR3 contains 12 residues when both ends are counted. The CDR3 protein is CASSFLMRGAGC.

The chain couples TRBV10-1 to TRBJ2-2; possible D gene TRBD2, 6 bases. Germline assignment: CDR1 WNHNN and CDR2 SYGVQD (reference sequence). The CDR3 covers 14 residues. The germline V and J ends were trimmed by 0 bases and 7 bases, with 9 bases remaining between them. For the CDR3, the DNA is TGCGCCAGCAGTGAGTCTGCGGGGAACGGGGAGCTGTTTTTT. Amino acids: CASSESAGNGELFF.

The chain links TRBV7-2 to TRBJ1-3; 7 nucleotides align to TRBD1. V shed 4 bases, J shed 1 base, and the junction held 10 bases outside the gene matches. From germline, CDR1 is SGHTA and CDR2 FQGNSA. This CDR3 spans 17 amino acids. This chain's CDR3 is CASSSPDRVSSGNTIYF. CDR3 bases: TGTGCCAGCAGCTCCCCCGACAGGGTCTCTTCTGGAAACACCATATATTTT. The whole variable domain, filled in from reference TRBV7-2 and TRBJ1-3, reads GAGVSQSPSNKVTEKGKDVELRCDPISGHTALYWYRQSLGQGLEFLIYFQGNSAPDKSGLPSDRFSAERTGGSVSTLTIQRTQQEDSAVYLCASSSPDRVSSGNTIYFGEGSWLTVV.

The chain combines TRBV9 with TRBJ1-6; 8 positions match TRBD1. The ends lost 4 bases at V and 4 bases at J; junction bases unmatched: 4. The CDR3 runs to 15 residues. Per the germline V gene, CDR1 is SGDLS and CDR2 is YYNGEE. In DNA, the CDR3 is TGTGCCAGCAGCTCGGGACAGGTGTATAATTCACCCCTCCACTTT. This sequence encodes CASSSGQVYNSPLHF.